The clone carrying this T cell receptor beta chain came up many times. Its specificity is unknown. From the multiplex PCR reads, TCRdb called clonotypes with MiXCR, one entry per CDR3 protein. The sample includes about 230,000 distinct CDR3 sequences, less than 40% seen only once; the top ten take about 1.4%. These data are taken from a study of breast tumors, draining lymph nodes, adjacent tissues. With V trimmed by 5 bases and J by 11 bases, 2 bases remained unmatched. There are 11 residues in the CDR3. The germline gives CDR1 LNHDA, CDR2 SQIVND (reference sequence). Findings and limits, study-wide: Tumor repertoires ranked between lymph nodes and nontumor tissue in diversity, with V and J gene preferences. The data were judged consistent with most tumor T cells coming from lymph node and expanding in tumor.

The lymph nodes were axillary draining lymph nodes from breast cancer patients. The chain employs TRBV19 and TRBJ2-1; the match to TRBD2 covers 8 bases. The sample taken for sequencing was axillary lymph node tissue. This sequence was found in a female donor with breast cancer. Some clones in this sample may be carry-over from other donors' samples. DNA of the CDR3: TGTGCCAGTAGTCCGGGGGGGAAGCAGTTCTTC. Protein: CASSPGGKQFF.